This passage covers 16 T cell receptor beta chains from one sample sequenced in a study of CD8+CD57+ T cells in acquired aplastic anemia. Genomic DNA templated the TCR beta VDJ and CDR3 profiling. Using its own MiXCR run on the reads, TCRdb lists one record per CDR3 protein. The sample lists about 400,000 distinct CDR3 sequences, 65% to 80% seen once, with 3.5% to 4.5% in the top ten. Sequenced material: sorted CD4+, CD8+, or CD8+CD57+ T cells (not recorded which) from PBMCs. These receptors were collected from a human donor in good health, serving as a control.

The chain links TRBV7-2 to TRBJ2-2, with D perhaps being TRBD1 or TRBD2 (7 bases each). CDR3 length: 16 residues. Trimming removed 4 bases at V and 14 bases at J, with 26 bases between. Per the germline V gene, CDR1 is SGHTA and CDR2 is FQGNSA. This CDR3 reads CASSSQGGDQPQHLFF. Here the CDR3 DNA reads TGTGCCAGCAGCTCCCAGGGGGGGGATCAGCCCCAGCATCTGTTTTTT.

Turning to this clonotype: The junction differs from germline at one of its ends, possibly a read error. The chain carries TRBV9 and TRBJ2-2, with D possibly TRBD1 on 6 matching bases. The CDR3 sequence is 15 residues long. Germline CDR1 is SGDLS and CDR2 is YYNGEE. Here the CDR3 reads CASSVGTHNAGELFF. CDR3 DNA: TGTGCCAGCAGTGTAGGGACACACAACGCCGGGGAGCTGTTTTTT.

The chain employs TRBV20-1 and TRBJ2-5; no definite D call. Germline-derived CDR1 and CDR2 are DFQATT and SNEGSKA (reference sequence). Trimming took 3 bases from V and 12 from J, leaving 17 bases between them. This CDR3 contains 12 residues. Written as DNA, the CDR3 is TGCAGTGCTAGCGCGCCGGGCCCGGCTGAGTACTTC. It translates to CSASAPGPAEYF.

This clonotype has a handful of counts. A single base separates this from a much larger clone, so it may be a read error. The chain carries TRBV6-1 and TRBJ1-5, with no clear D. The length of the CDR3 is 11 residues. Germline V gives CDR1 MNHNS, CDR2 SASEGT. CDR3 coding DNA: TGTGCCAGCAGGTTTAATCGGCCCCAGCATTTT. Translation gives CASRFNRPQHF.

This clonotype came up many times. The V gene is TRBV7-2, the J gene TRBJ1-2, with TRBD1 as a possible D gene (6 bases). In germline, CDR1 is SGHTA, CDR2 FQGNSA. The CDR3 runs to 15 residues. With 1 base removed from V and 4 bases from J, the gap between germline ends came to 13 bases. This CDR3 reads CASSLDWTAPYGYTF. The DNA for the CDR3 is TGTGCCAGCAGCTTAGATTGGACAGCACCCTATGGCTACACCTTC.

The chain links TRBV20-1 to TRBJ2-1; D remains unclear. Germline loops: CDR1 DFQATT, CDR2 SNEGSKA (reference sequence). The V end was cut by 5 bases, the J end by 4 bases, with 15 bases between. The CDR3 consists of 14 residues. The CDR3 here is CSASDIVAYNEQFF. The CDR3 DNA sequence: TGCAGTGCTTCCGACATAGTTGCGTACAATGAGCAGTTCTTC.

Regarding this clonotype: As the CDR3 is not closed by the conserved phenylalanine or tryptophan, this likely results from a read error. It is unclear where the CDR3 begins or ends on the DNA, so no DNA is shown, and the CDR3 is as TCRdb lists it. The gene calls are TRBV6-4 and TRBJ1-2. CDR1 MRHNA and CDR2 SNTAGT come from the germline V gene. The CDR3 has 13 residues if both end residues are counted. CDR3 amino acids: CASSDLAGQIITI.

This clonotype has a count of ten or more. V usage is TRBV5-1 and J usage is TRBJ2-3, with no clear D. Between the trimmed V and J ends, which lost 4 bases and 0 bases, there was a span of 3 bases. The CDR3 length is 12 residues. Germline V gene data show CDR1 as SGHRS and CDR2 as YFSETQ. CDR3 sequence reads: CASSESTDTQYF. The CDR3 DNA follows: TGCGCCAGCAGCGAAAGCACAGATACGCAGTATTTT.

The J gene is TRBJ1-1, the V gene TRBV9; 9 bases are shared with TRBD1. V lost 4 bases to trimming and J lost 14 bases; unmatched junction nucleotides: 15. CDR3 length equals 14 residues. The V gene's germline CDR1 is SGDLS and CDR2 YYNGEE. The CDR3 DNA reads as TGTGCCAGCAGCCACCGACAGGGGGTCGACGAGCCGTTCTTT. As protein: CASSHRQGVDEPFF.

The chain recombines TRBV7-2 with TRBJ2-1; 13 positions agree with TRBD2. Germline CDR1 and CDR2: SGHTA and FQGNSA. After removal of 5 bases from V and 12 bases from J, the junction contained 10 bases not matched to a gene. The CDR3 has 15 residues. CDR3 in DNA: TGTGCCAGCAGCGACGGACTAGCGGGGGAAAATTTGCAGTTCTTC. Its translation: CASSDGLAGENLQFF.

The CDR3 reads CAWRDDNGRVGEAFF. The DNA of the CDR3 is TGTGCCTGGAGGGATGACAACGGGAGGGTTGGTGAAGCTTTCTTT. The chain couples TRBV7-2 to TRBJ1-1; D is undetermined. V lost 11 bases, J lost 7 bases, and 26 bases lay in between. Germline CDR1 and CDR2: SGHTA and FQGNSA. The CDR3 consists of 15 residues. Combining the CDR3 with reference TRBV7-2 and TRBJ1-1 gives the whole variable domain GAGVSQSPSNKVTEKGKDVELRCDPISGHTALYWYRQSLGQGLEFLIYFQGNSAPDKSGLPSDRFSAERTGGSVSTLTIQRTQQEDSAVYLCAWRDDNGRVGEAFFGQGTRLTVV.

V and J are TRBV7-2 and TRBJ2-5; D not certain. The CDR3 totals 15 residues. V lost 2 bases, J lost 10 bases, and 20 bases lay in between. Germline loops: CDR1 SGHTA, CDR2 FQGNSA. The CDR3 here is CASSLTGQPNYDQYF. CDR3 coding DNA: TGTGCCAGCAGCTTAACTGGGCAACCAAACTACGACCAGTACTTC.

This clonotype came up many times. The chain is built from TRBV6-5 and TRBJ2-5, with 11 positions matching TRBD2. Germline V gene lookup returns CDR1 MNHEY and CDR2 SVGAGI. The CDR3 covers 18 residues. V lost 5 bases, J lost 5 bases, and 16 bases stayed unmatched. The CDR3 protein is CASSEALAGGFWMETQYF. The CDR3 DNA sequence: TGTGCCAGCAGTGAGGCTCTAGCGGGGGGTTTTTGGATGGAGACCCAGTACTTC.

The chain employs TRBV12-3 or TRBV12-4 and TRBJ2-3; D gene uncertain. Trimming removed 7 bases from V and 3 bases from J, with 17 bases in between. CDR3 length: 15 residues. The CDR3 nucleotides are TGTGCCAGCACACATTTGTTGGGGTTGACAGATACGCAGTATTTT. Protein sequence: CASTHLLGLTDTQYF.

The chain joins TRBV20-1 to TRBJ2-7, with 16 bases matching TRBD2. The CDR3 loop spans 15 amino acids. The trim removed 6 bases at V and 6 bases at J, leaving 8 bases unmatched. Germline loops: CDR1 DFQATT, CDR2 SNEGSKA (reference sequence). CDR3 coding DNA: TGCAGTGCCCCGGGACTAGCGGGGGGGCGGGTCGAGCAGTACTTC. Its translation is CSAPGLAGGRVEQYF.

In the case of this clonotype: The junction differs from germline at one of its ends, possibly a read error. V gene TRBV28 combines with J gene TRBJ2-1; D may be TRBD2 (8 bases). Germline V gene data show CDR1 as MDHEN and CDR2 as SYDVKM. The CDR3 has 16 amino acids. The CDR3 spells CASCFGRDRPYNEQFF. The CDR3, as DNA: TGTGCCAGCTGTTTCGGGAGGGACAGACCCTACAATGAGCAGTTCTTC.